The following is a T cell receptor beta chain sequence with its context. Authors' processing steps: Amplification of reference gene primers was used by the study to estimate nucleated cell counts. Only in-frame clones appear in the TCRdb table, and some are missing; sequencing was by immunoSEQ multiplex PCR. V and J calls and clone size follow that table, whereas D and trimming were derived from the DNA. Among over 130,000 clones listed, more than 65% were seen once. Germline V gene data show CDR1 as MNHEY and CDR2 as SMNVEV (reference sequence). The trim removed 8 bases at V and 4 bases at J, leaving 5 bases unmatched. The CDR3 runs to 13 residues. The data derive from a study of blood T cell repertoires in COVID-19. For the study at large: Specimens from acute and convalescent COVID-19 originated in the United States, Italy and Spain. The analysed material was cDNA or gDNA that came from T cells, B-cell-depleted T cells, or PBMCs.

This rearrangement joins TRBV27 to TRBJ2-1, with 7 bases that match TRBD2. The TCR was taken from a woman in her sixties or seventies with acute or convalescent COVID-19. The sample taken for sequencing was peripheral blood. CDR3 in amino acids: CASHPSGYNEQFF. The CDR3, as DNA: TGTGCCAGCCATCCTAGCGGATACAATGAGCAGTTCTTC.